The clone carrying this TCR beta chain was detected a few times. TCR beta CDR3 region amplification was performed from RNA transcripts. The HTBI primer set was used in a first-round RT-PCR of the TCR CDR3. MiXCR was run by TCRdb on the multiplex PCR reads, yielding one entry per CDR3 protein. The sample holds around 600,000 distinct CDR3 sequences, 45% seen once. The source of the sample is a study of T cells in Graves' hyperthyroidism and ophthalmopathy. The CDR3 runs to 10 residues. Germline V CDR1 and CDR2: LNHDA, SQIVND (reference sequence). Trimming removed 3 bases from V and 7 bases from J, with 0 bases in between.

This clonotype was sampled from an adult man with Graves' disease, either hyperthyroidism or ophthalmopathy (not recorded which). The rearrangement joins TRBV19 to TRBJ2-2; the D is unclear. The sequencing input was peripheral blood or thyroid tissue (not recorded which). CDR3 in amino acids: CASSIGELFF. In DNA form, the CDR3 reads TGTGCCAGTAGTATCGGGGAGCTGTTTTTT.